Each of the 14 T cell receptor beta chains below was sequenced from the same sample in a study of long-term antiretroviral therapy in people with HIV. Sequencing used immunoSEQ v3.0 at survey level. Data came from immunoSEQ multiplex PCR; TCRdb stores just in-frame clones and leaves some out. In the table there are tens of thousands of clones, under 85% of which are singletons. The sequenced sample was unsorted PBMCs, obtained 0.5 years before starting antiretroviral therapy. The receptors stem from a man aged 40-49 years with HIV.

V usage is TRBV28 and J usage is TRBJ2-2; D is unresolved. This CDR3 has 14 amino acids. V was shortened by 2 bases and J by 5 bases, with 9 bases between the two germline ends. Germline V gives CDR1 MDHEN, CDR2 SYDVKM. The chain's CDR3 is CASSLGKGTGELFF. DNA of the CDR3: TGTGCCAGCAGTTTAGGGAAAGGGACCGGGGAGCTGTTTTTT.

V gene TRBV29-1 combines with J gene TRBJ2-7; D gene uncertain. V dropped 8 bases and J dropped 0 bases, with 11 bases sitting between them. The germline gives CDR1 SQVTM, CDR2 ANQGSEA. This CDR3 is 12 amino acids long. The CDR3 region is CSFQSVSYEQYF. The CDR3 DNA follows: TGCAGCTTCCAATCGGTCTCCTACGAGCAGTACTTC.

Here the CDR3 DNA reads TGCAGCGTTGAAGATCCCCCAGGGGGGGAGACCCAGTACTTC. Its protein is CSVEDPPGGETQYF. The chain carries TRBV29-1 and TRBJ2-5; a possible D gene is TRBD1 (7 bases). Trimming shortened V by 0 bases and J by 5 bases, and 13 bases separated the two germline ends. This CDR3 has 14 residues. Germline V CDR1 and CDR2: SQVTM, ANQGSEA.

The rearrangement uses TRBV7-3 and TRBJ1-3; D is unclear. Germline V gives CDR1 SGHTA, CDR2 FQGTGA. The CDR3 runs 15 residues. V was shortened by 5 bases and J by 0 bases, with 11 bases between the two germline ends. CDR3 sequence: CASSPRHCSGNTIYF. In nucleotides, the CDR3 is TGTGCCAGCAGCCCGAGGCATTGCTCTGGAAACACCATATATTTT.

The rearrangement links TRBV18 to TRBJ1-5; possible D gene TRBD1, 5 bases. V was clipped by 5 bases and J by 7 bases, with 15 bases between them. This CDR3 region has 14 residues. Germline CDR1 KGHSH, CDR2 LQKENI. The CDR3 DNA follows: TGTGCCAGCTCAATGGGGGACGTCTACCAGCCCCAGCATTTT. It codes for CASSMGDVYQPQHF.

This chain joins TRBV13 and TRBJ2-5; 12 positions match TRBD2. The germline CDR1 and CDR2 sequences are PRHDT and FYEKMQ (reference sequence). The CDR3 has 14 residues. V lost 11 bases, J lost 0 bases, and 4 bases stayed unmatched. The CDR3 is CASSSGGDQETQYF. For the CDR3, the DNA is TGTGCCTCCTCTAGCGGGGGGGACCAAGAGACCCAGTACTTC. Looking up the rest from reference TRBV13 and TRBJ2-5 gives the full variable domain: AAGVIQSPRHLIKEKRETATLKCYPIPRHDTVYWYQQGPGQDPQFLISFYEKMQSDKGSIPDRFSAQQFSDYHSELNMSSLELGDSALYFCASSSGGDQETQYFGPGTRLLVL.

The rearrangement uses TRBV4-1 and TRBJ2-5; 11 nucleotides align to TRBD2. CDR1 and CDR2 from the germline V gene are MGHRA and YSYEKL. J lost 2 bases, V lost 3 bases, and 8 bases had no gene match. This CDR3 is built from 17 residues. CDR3 loop: CASSQGPTSGAQETQYF. CDR3 bases: TGCGCCAGCAGCCAGGGCCCGACTAGCGGGGCACAAGAGACCCAGTACTTC.

The chain recombines TRBV28 with TRBJ1-5; TRBD1 might be the D (6 bases). This CDR3 comprises 12 residues. Trimming took 8 bases from V and 7 from J, leaving 12 bases between them. In germline, CDR1 is MDHEN, CDR2 SYDVKM. CDR3 sequence: CASAGTNQPQHF. CDR3 nucleotide sequence: TGTGCCAGCGCAGGGACAAACCAGCCCCAGCATTTT.

The chain joins TRBV5-1 to TRBJ2-4; TRBD1 agrees at 8 bases. J lost 6 bases, V lost 3 bases, and 8 bases had no gene match. The CDR3 length is 15 residues. CDR1 is SGHRS, CDR2 YFSETQ, per germline. The CDR3 DNA follows: TGCGCCAGCAGCTCGCAGGGGGCAGGGGGAAACATTCAGTACTTC. This codes for CASSSQGAGGNIQYF.

The chain couples TRBV9 to TRBJ2-2, with TRBD2 identical over 8 bases. This CDR3 spans 15 amino acids. After removal of 7 bases from V and 5 bases from J, the junction contained 10 bases not matched to a gene. The V gene's germline CDR1 is SGDLS and CDR2 YYNGEE. CDR3 protein: CASAAQRGFTGELFF. CDR3 DNA: TGTGCCAGCGCGGCCCAGCGGGGGTTTACCGGGGAGCTGTTTTTT.

The chain carries TRBV28 and TRBJ2-7, with 7 bases matching TRBD1. CDR3 length equals 14 residues. The V gene's germline CDR1 is MDHEN and CDR2 SYDVKM. Germline trimming cut 6 bases from V and 3 bases from J; bases unmatched to any gene: 8. CDR3 in amino acids: CASRGGRRLYEQYF. Here the CDR3 DNA reads TGTGCCAGCAGAGGGGGCAGGAGACTCTACGAGCAGTACTTC.

The V and J genes are TRBV7-2 and TRBJ1-4, with D maybe TRBD1 (5 bases). The CDR3 covers 17 residues. The V end lost 2 bases, the J end lost 0 bases, and 13 bases lay between the germline ends. The germline V gene encodes CDR1 SGHTA and CDR2 FQGNSA. CDR3 in amino acids: CASSLRGRPATNEKLFF. CDR3 in DNA: TGTGCCAGCAGCTTAAGGGGAAGGCCTGCAACTAATGAAAAACTGTTTTTT.

This chain links TRBV19 with TRBJ2-6; 8 bases align to TRBD1. V trimming: 7 bases; J trimming: 4 bases; junction bases outside the gene matches: 15. Germline lookup yields CDR1 LNHDA and CDR2 SQIVND (reference sequence). This CDR3 is 18 amino acids long. The DNA for the CDR3 is TGTGCCAGTAACGACCCCGGACAGGGAGTGTGGGGGGCCAACGTCCTGACTTTC. Its protein is CASNDPGQGVWGANVLTF.

V usage is TRBV4-3 and J usage is TRBJ1-1, with 7 bases lining up with TRBD1. Germline V CDR1 and CDR2: LGHNA, YSLEER. The V and J ends lost 1 base and 1 base, in that order; junction bases with no gene match: 9. The CDR3 totals 17 residues. The CDR3 DNA follows: TGCGCCAGCAGCCAAGTTCCCCTGACAGGGACGAACACTGAAGCTTTCTTT. Residues: CASSQVPLTGTNTEAFF.